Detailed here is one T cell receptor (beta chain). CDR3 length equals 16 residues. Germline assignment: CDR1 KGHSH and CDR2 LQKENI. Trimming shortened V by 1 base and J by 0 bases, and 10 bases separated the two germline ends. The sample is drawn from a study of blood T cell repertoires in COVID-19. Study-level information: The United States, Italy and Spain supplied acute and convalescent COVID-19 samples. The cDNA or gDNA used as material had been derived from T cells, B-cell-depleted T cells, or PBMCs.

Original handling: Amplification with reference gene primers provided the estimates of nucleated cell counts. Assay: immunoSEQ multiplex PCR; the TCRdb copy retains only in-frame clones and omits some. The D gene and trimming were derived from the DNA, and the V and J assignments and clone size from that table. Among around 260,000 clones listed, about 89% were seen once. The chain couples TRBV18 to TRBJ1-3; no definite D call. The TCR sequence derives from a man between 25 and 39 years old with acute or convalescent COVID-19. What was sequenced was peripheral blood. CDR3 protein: CASSPLDLSSGNTIYF. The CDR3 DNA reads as TGTGCCAGCTCACCACTTGACTTAAGCTCTGGAAACACCATATATTTT.